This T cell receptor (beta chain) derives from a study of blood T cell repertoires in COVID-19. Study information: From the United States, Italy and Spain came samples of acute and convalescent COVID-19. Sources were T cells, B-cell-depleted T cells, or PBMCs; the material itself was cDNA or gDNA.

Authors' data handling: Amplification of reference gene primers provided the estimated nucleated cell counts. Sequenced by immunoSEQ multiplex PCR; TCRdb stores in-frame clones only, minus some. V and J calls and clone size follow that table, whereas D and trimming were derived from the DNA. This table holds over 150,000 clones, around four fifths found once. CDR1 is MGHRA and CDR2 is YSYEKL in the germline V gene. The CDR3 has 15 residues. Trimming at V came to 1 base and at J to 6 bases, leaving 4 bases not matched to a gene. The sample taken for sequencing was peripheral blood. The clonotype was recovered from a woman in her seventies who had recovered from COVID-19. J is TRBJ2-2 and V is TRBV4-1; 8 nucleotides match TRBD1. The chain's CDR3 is CASSQGYRGSGELFF. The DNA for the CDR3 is TGCGCCAGCAGCCAAGGGTACAGGGGGTCCGGGGAGCTGTTTTTT.